A single sample gave rise to the 8 T cell receptor beta chains below, sequenced in a study of T cell changes during pregnancy in multiple sclerosis (dated by TCRdb to the late 2010s). Library preparation employed the immunoSEQ multiplex PCR assay. TCRdb holds this immuneACCESS table with in-frame rearrangements only. Some clones are missing; in checked studies, unresolved V genes explain under half, and the rest has no known cause. Across this sample there are approximately 13,000 clones, with roughly 90% seen only once. Around 12% of the sample comes from the top ten. The specimen comprised CD8+ T cells from peripheral blood mononuclear cells, sampled after pregnancy. Source of these receptors: a female donor in good health, enrolled as a control in a pregnancy study.

This clone has just one count. The V gene is TRBV27, the J gene TRBJ2-7; 14 bases align to TRBD2. V lost 6 bases to trimming and J lost 4 bases; unmatched junction nucleotides: 17. The germline CDR1 and CDR2 sequences are MNHEY and SMNVEV (reference sequence). The CDR3 consists of 19 residues. The CDR3 loop is CASRLTSGRAGVVGYEQYF. In DNA form, the CDR3 reads TGTGCCAGCAGGTTGACTAGCGGGAGGGCCGGGGTCGTTGGATACGAGCAGTACTTC.

Comment on this clone: Germline and junction disagree at one end, which may indicate a read error. The chain employs TRBV19 and TRBJ2-5; D is possibly TRBD2 (5 bases). The J call is uncertain, as TRBJ2-7 better fits the DNA end. The CDR3 runs to 15 residues. Germline values: CDR1 LNHDA, CDR2 SQIVND (reference sequence). Written as DNA, the CDR3 is TGTGCCAGTAGTTTAGATGATGGCGGGTCCTACGAGCAGTACTTC. This encodes CASSLDDGGSYEQYF.

The chain couples TRBV11-2 to TRBJ2-5, with 9 bases fitting TRBD2. Losses at the gene ends were 4 bases for V and 1 base for J; bases not matched to a gene: 10. Looked up from germline, CDR1 is SGHAT and CDR2 is FQNNGV. This CDR3 has 17 amino acids. The DNA for the CDR3 is TGTGCCAGCAGCTCCCGAGCGTCTAGCGGGATCCAAGAGACCCAGTACTTC. Encoded protein: CASSSRASSGIQETQYF.

V usage is TRBV6-5 and J usage is TRBJ1-2, with 8 bases aligning to TRBD1. J was trimmed by 7 bases and V by 5 bases; bases with no gene match: 6. The germline gives CDR1 MNHEY, CDR2 SVGAGI. The CDR3 is 13 amino acids. In DNA, the CDR3 is TGTGCCAGCAGTCCAGGGGGCGTCTCTGGCTACACCTTC. Its protein is CASSPGGVSGYTF.

This chain connects TRBV21-1 to TRBJ1-1; TRBD1 is the table's D call and was not checked against the DNA. TRBV21-1 is flagged as a pseudogene. The CDR3 is made up of 15 amino acids. CDR3 residues: CASSSKTTENTEAFF. For the CDR3, the DNA is TGTGCCAGCAGCAGTAAAACGACAGAGAACACTGAAGCTTTCTTT.

The chain links TRBV19 to TRBJ2-1; 11 bases are a match to TRBD2. The ends lost 5 bases at V and 10 bases at J; junction bases unmatched: 10. This CDR3 comprises 15 residues. Germline V gene lookup returns CDR1 LNHDA and CDR2 SQIVND (reference sequence). The CDR3 DNA is TGTGCCAGTAGTCCCTTTAGCGGGGGGGCTTTAGAGCAGTTCTTC. It encodes CASSPFSGGALEQFF.

CDR3 nucleotide sequence: TGTGCCAGCAGAGGACTAGCGGGGTACAATGAGCAGTTCTTC. This gives the protein CASRGLAGYNEQFF. The chain couples TRBV27 to TRBJ2-1; the match to TRBD2 covers 12 bases. Germline CDR1 and CDR2: MNHEY and SMNVEV (reference sequence). This CDR3 region has 14 residues. V trimming: 6 bases; J trimming: 4 bases; junction bases outside the gene matches: 1.

DNA of the CDR3: TGTGCCAGCAGTGATCCCGGGACAGGGGGCAATTCACCCCTCCACTTT. This gives the protein CASSDPGTGGNSPLHF. J is TRBJ1-6 and V is TRBV25-1; 12 bases align to TRBD1. Germline V gene sequence: CDR1 MGHDK, CDR2 SYGVNS. V shed 3 bases and J 7 bases; nucleotides not matched to a gene: 4. The CDR3 has 16 amino acids.